The 21 T cell receptor beta chains below all came from one sample that was sequenced in a study of early T cells in non-severe SARS-CoV-2 infection (dated by TCRdb to about 2021). Libraries were constructed by 5' RACE. Data came from a NextSeq 500. The public reads were reanalyzed by TCRdb: fastp trimming at Q25, MiXCR alignment, in-frame beta chains only. Each entry merges the rows of one CDR3 protein and shows their most common DNA and genes. The sample has roughly 36,000 distinct CDR3 sequences on record, around 5.9% of them singletons. The ten largest clones represent 10% to 15% of the sample. The source material was whole blood. These receptors were taken from an adult who was a healthcare worker with PCR-confirmed SARS-CoV-2 infection or an uninfected control (not recorded which).

This clonotype was counted ten times or more. The CDR3 loop is CASSTLDGNTIYF. The CDR3 DNA reads as TGTGCCAGCTCAACCCTAGACGGAAACACCATATATTTT. The chain uses TRBV18 and TRBJ1-3, with D unresolved. Germline V CDR1 and CDR2: KGHSH, LQKENI. The length of the CDR3 is 13 residues. Trimming left V 5 bases short and J 4 bases short, with 9 bases between.

This clonotype was observed a handful of times. The genes are TRBV27 and TRBJ2-7; 14 bases map to TRBD2. The CDR3 contains 18 residues. Germline V CDR1 and CDR2: MNHEY, SMNVEV (reference sequence). V gave up 10 bases and J gave up 3 bases; unmatched junction bases: 17. CDR3 sequence: CAKPWTSGGPLTNYEQYF. The CDR3 DNA reads as TGTGCCAAACCCTGGACTAGCGGGGGGCCGCTCACCAACTACGAGCAGTACTTC.

The chain has TRBV10-1 and TRBJ1-2; a weak D match, TRBD1 (5 bases). Per germline, CDR1 WNHNN and CDR2 SYGVQD (reference sequence). This CDR3 is built from 13 residues. V lost 0 bases to trimming and J lost 4 bases, with 6 bases between them. The CDR3 sequence: CASSESRGYGYTF. The CDR3, as DNA: TGCGCCAGCAGTGAGTCTAGGGGCTATGGCTACACCTTC.

In its sample, this clonotype was seen a few times. This chain connects TRBV5-1 to TRBJ1-6; the match to TRBD1 covers 9 bases. Germline V gives CDR1 SGHRS, CDR2 YFSETQ. Losses at the gene ends were 3 bases for V and 8 bases for J; bases not matched to a gene: 9. The CDR3 is made up of 16 amino acids. The CDR3 region is CASSSQIGQGHSPLHF. Here the CDR3 DNA reads TGCGCCAGCAGCTCCCAAATCGGACAGGGGCATTCACCCCTCCACTTT.

This clonotype was observed at least ten times. V gene TRBV20-1 combines with J gene TRBJ2-1, with TRBD1 matching 7 bases. The ends lost 6 bases at V and 13 bases at J; junction bases unmatched: 12. The CDR3 runs 12 residues. Germline V gene sequence: CDR1 DFQATT, CDR2 SNEGSKA (reference sequence). The CDR3 nucleotides are TGCAGTGCCGCACAGGGGAGCTACCAACAGTTCTTC. Its translation: CSAAQGSYQQFF.

This clonotype was recorded at least ten times. The chain carries TRBV28 and TRBJ2-2, with no clear D. This CDR3 is built from 15 residues. Trimming left V 1 base short and J 1 base short, with 7 bases between. The germline V gene has CDR1 MDHEN and CDR2 SYDVKM. CDR3 bases: TGTGCCAGCAGTTTATATGGGGTGAACACCGGGGAGCTGTTTTTT. Translation gives CASSLYGVNTGELFF.

This clonotype was counted at least ten times. The chain uses TRBV12-3 or TRBV12-4 and TRBJ1-3, with D uncertain. The CDR3 sequence is 14 residues long. V was cut by 2 bases and J by 11 bases, with 16 bases left in between. CDR3 protein: CASSLRLAAQPIYF. The CDR3 coding sequence is TGTGCCAGCAGTTTAAGGTTGGCAGCCCAACCCATATATTTT.

Worth noting for this clonotype: The junction differs from germline at one of its ends, possibly a read error. The chain employs TRBV29-1 and TRBJ2-1; D remains ambiguous. This CDR3 is 11 amino acids long. The V gene's germline CDR1 is SQVTM and CDR2 ANQGSEA. This CDR3 is CSVEWAFERFF. In DNA, the CDR3 is TGCAGCGTTGAATGGGCCTTTGAGCGGTTCTTC.

This clonotype was recorded at least ten times. This chain links TRBV10-3 with TRBJ1-2, with D tentatively TRBD1 (5 bases). The CDR3 extends over 15 amino acids. The V end was cut by 3 bases, the J end by 7 bases, with 18 bases between. Germline assignment: CDR1 ENHRY and CDR2 SYGVKD. CDR3 in amino acids: CAISETGGGLGGYTF. CDR3 DNA: TGTGCCATCAGTGAAACCGGCGGGGGATTAGGTGGCTACACCTTC.

This clonotype was detected ten times or more. The V and J genes are TRBV7-6 and TRBJ2-5; D perhaps matches TRBD2 (6 bases). The CDR3 loop spans 15 amino acids. Germline CDR1 SGHVS, CDR2 FNYEAQ. With 4 bases removed from V and 4 bases from J, the gap between germline ends came to 16 bases. CDR3 coding DNA: TGTGCCAGCAGCTCGGTCGGGACTCCTGTAGAGACCCAGTACTTC. Translating gives CASSSVGTPVETQYF.

This clonotype was found many times. The chain links TRBV7-9 to TRBJ1-2, with a tentative D call TRBD1 (6 bases). CDR3 length: 16 amino acids. Trimming cost V 4 bases and J 5 bases, with 20 bases left between them. Germline lookup yields CDR1 SEHNR and CDR2 FQNEAQ (reference sequence). The CDR3 spells CASSSDRDKGIYGYTF. CDR3 sequence (DNA): TGTGCCAGCAGCTCCGACCGGGACAAAGGGATATATGGCTACACCTTC. The full variable domain, with the rest looked up from reference TRBV7-9 and TRBJ1-2, is DTGVSQNPRHKITKRGQNVTFRCDPISEHNRLYWYRQTLGQGPEFLTYFQNEAQLEKSRLLSDRFSAERPKGSFSTLEIQRTEQGDSAMYLCASSSDRDKGIYGYTFGSGTRLTVV.

This clonotype showed up many times. The CDR3 loop is CASSYPGRSEAFF. For the CDR3, the DNA is TGTGCCAGCAGTTACCCTGGACGGAGTGAAGCTTTCTTT. The rearrangement links TRBV6-5 to TRBJ1-1, with D unresolved. The CDR3 extends over 13 amino acids. V dropped 2 bases and J dropped 7 bases, with 11 bases sitting between them. Germline V lookup: CDR1 MNHEY, CDR2 SVGAGI.

This clonotype came up many times. V is TRBV28 and J is TRBJ2-7; D perhaps matches TRBD2 (5 bases). V dropped 2 bases and J dropped 5 bases, with 16 bases sitting between them. The germline CDR1 and CDR2 sequences are MDHEN and SYDVKM. This CDR3 is 15 amino acids long. The CDR3 region is CASSLGPSEDHEQYF. The CDR3, as DNA: TGTGCCAGCAGTTTAGGCCCCTCGGAGGACCACGAGCAGTACTTC.

This clonotype was picked up a small number of times. This rearrangement joins TRBV12-3 or TRBV12-4 to TRBJ2-1; the D gene is possibly TRBD2 (5 bases). CDR3 length: 16 amino acids. Trimming removed 5 bases at V and 6 bases at J, with 20 bases between. This CDR3 is CASSRRTAERANEQFF. CDR3 nucleotides: TGTGCCAGCAGTCGAAGGACGGCGGAGAGGGCCAATGAGCAGTTCTTC.

CDR3: CASSYSILGGQKDTQYF. In DNA form, the CDR3 reads TGTGCCAGCAGTTACTCAATCCTCGGGGGGCAGAAAGATACGCAGTATTTT. V usage is TRBV6-7 and J usage is TRBJ2-3; maybe TRBD2 (7 bases). TRBV6-7 is an open reading frame, and its role is uncertain. The CDR3 is made up of 17 amino acids. V was shortened by 0 bases and J by 5 bases, with 18 bases between the two germline ends.

This clonotype showed up many times. The chain carries TRBV6-5 and TRBJ2-1; 12 bases are a match to TRBD2. After removal of 3 bases from V and 8 bases from J, the junction contained 5 bases not matched to a gene. The CDR3 runs 15 residues. CDR1 is MNHEY and CDR2 is SVGAGI in the germline V gene. CDR3 loop: CASSYSTSGGDEQFF. CDR3 nucleotide sequence: TGTGCCAGCAGTTATTCGACTAGCGGGGGCGATGAGCAGTTCTTC.

Many counts were recorded for this clonotype. The chain is built from TRBV3-1 and TRBJ1-3; D unclear. Germline V gene sequence: CDR1 LGHDT, CDR2 YNNKEL (reference sequence). Trimming shortened V by 1 base and J by 3 bases, and 7 bases separated the two germline ends. The CDR3 contains 14 residues. The DNA for the CDR3 is TGTGCCAGCAGCCAAGGTAGCCGTGGAAACACCATATATTTT. Amino acid sequence: CASSQGSRGNTIYF.

This clonotype has ten or more counts. V is TRBV9 and J is TRBJ2-2; TRBD2 is a possible D gene (5 bases). The CDR3 has 17 amino acids. Trimming cost V 4 bases and J 5 bases, with 21 bases left between them. The germline V gene has CDR1 SGDLS and CDR2 YYNGEE. CDR3 coding DNA: TGTGCCAGCAGCTCCAACCCGAGGGAGCTAGGAACCGGGGAGCTGTTTTTT. Its protein product is CASSSNPRELGTGELFF.

Ten or more counts support this clonotype. The chain carries TRBV5-6 and TRBJ2-2; tentatively, D is TRBD2 (7 bases). The CDR3 loop spans 16 amino acids. Trimming took 5 bases from V and 2 from J, leaving 16 bases between them. The germline gives CDR1 SGHDT, CDR2 YYEEEE. CDR3 residues: CASSVGGGFNTGELFF. CDR3 nucleotide sequence: TGTGCCAGCAGTGTAGGCGGGGGCTTTAACACCGGGGAGCTGTTTTTT.

At least ten counts were recorded for this clonotype. The chain links TRBV6-5 to TRBJ2-7, with 10 bases fitting TRBD1. Germline assignment: CDR1 MNHEY and CDR2 SVGAGI. The CDR3 runs to 13 residues. V shed 8 bases and J 5 bases; nucleotides not matched to a gene: 6. CDR3 in amino acids: CASGGTGENEQYF. CDR3 DNA: TGTGCCAGCGGGGGGACAGGGGAGAACGAGCAGTACTTC.

This chain uses TRBV30 with TRBJ1-6; 8 nucleotides agree with TRBD1. Trimming took 3 bases from V and 0 from J; bases not matched to a gene: 10. Germline CDR1 is GTSNPN and CDR2 is SVGIG (reference sequence). The CDR3 spans 18 residues. The CDR3 region is CAWSRGTGVSSYNSPLHF. CDR3 nucleotides: TGTGCCTGGAGCCGGGGGACAGGTGTAAGCTCCTATAATTCACCCCTCCACTTT.